Presented here are 23 T cell receptor beta chains from one specimen sequenced in a study of blood T cell repertoires in COVID-19 (TCRdb year 2020). The method was the immunoSEQ multiplex PCR assay. TCRdb took over this immuneACCESS table, retaining in-frame rearrangements with V and J assigned. Such tables are incomplete; in checked studies, under half of the missing clones stem from an unresolved V gene, and the remainder is unexplained. In this sample the table shows over 250,000 clones, 70% to 80% of which occur a single time. The ten largest clones add up to about 3.5% of the sample. Material: peripheral blood. The receptors originated from a woman older than 75 with acute or convalescent COVID-19.

This clone appeared a few times. This chain links TRBV11-2 with TRBJ1-6; D is perhaps TRBD1 (6 bases). From germline, CDR1 is SGHAT and CDR2 FQNNGV. This CDR3 has 15 amino acids. V was shortened by 4 bases and J by 1 base, with 8 bases between the two germline ends. CDR3 in amino acids: CASSSRGSYNSPLHF. The CDR3 DNA reads as TGTGCCAGCAGCTCCAGGGGATCCTATAATTCACCCCTCCACTTT.

This clone was detected a few times. V usage is TRBV5-4 and J usage is TRBJ2-1, with D possibly being TRBD1 (6 bases). V lost 2 bases to trimming and J lost 1 base, with 7 bases between them. Germline V gene data show CDR1 as SGHNT and CDR2 as YYREEE (reference sequence). CDR3 length: 14 amino acids. CDR3 residues: CASSLQGSYNEQFF. For the CDR3, the DNA is TGTGCCAGCAGCTTACAGGGATCCTACAATGAGCAGTTCTTC.

V gene TRBV5-4 combines with J gene TRBJ2-4, with D possibly matching TRBD2 (6 bases). V lost 6 bases and J lost 0, with 16 bases in between. Germline CDR1 SGHNT, CDR2 YYREEE (reference sequence). This CDR3 is built from 16 residues. In DNA form, the CDR3 reads TGTGCCAGCACGGACGGTGGGGGGTTAGCCAAAAACATTCAGTACTTC. Amino acids: CASTDGGGLAKNIQYF.

This clone came up many times. The V and J genes are TRBV7-2 and TRBJ2-7; a weak D match, TRBD2 (7 bases). The V and J ends lost 6 bases and 1 base respectively, with 16 bases between them. Germline values: CDR1 SGHTA, CDR2 FQGNSA. This CDR3 is built from 15 residues. CDR3 sequence: CASRIGGAGSYEQYF. The CDR3 nucleotides are TGTGCCAGCAGAATTGGGGGGGCAGGGTCCTACGAGCAGTACTTC.

Comment on this clone: The sample has other DNA sequences that encode this CDR3 too. The genes are TRBV2 and TRBJ1-5; possible D gene TRBD1, 5 bases. V lost 5 bases and J 2 bases, leaving 13 bases between the germline ends. CDR3 size: 15 residues. Germline CDR1 SNHLY, CDR2 FYNNEI. This CDR3 reads CASSPQGAGNQPQHF. The CDR3 DNA reads TGTGCCAGCAGTCCACAAGGGGCTGGCAATCAGCCCCAGCATTTT.

This clone showed up just once. The V call is TRBV6-4, the J call TRBJ2-1, with 10 bases fitting TRBD2. The J segment lost 10 bases and the V segment lost 4 bases, leaving 7 bases of the junction unmatched. This CDR3 is built from 14 residues. Germline V gene lookup returns CDR1 MRHNA and CDR2 SNTAGT. This CDR3 reads CASSVSGGALEQFF. As DNA, the CDR3 is TGTGCCAGCAGTGTGAGCGGGGGGGCCTTGGAGCAGTTCTTC.

This chain uses TRBV6-5 with TRBJ1-5, with 8 bases fitting TRBD1. Germline CDR1 MNHEY, CDR2 SVGAGI. CDR3 length: 15 residues. After removal of 0 bases from V and 6 bases from J, the junction contained 4 bases not matched to a gene. The CDR3 reads CASSYSTGVGQPQHF. CDR3 coding DNA: TGTGCCAGCAGTTACTCGACAGGGGTAGGTCAGCCCCAGCATTTT.

CDR3 region: CASSQDLALAGELADTQYF. The DNA for the CDR3 is TGTGCCAGCAGCCAAGATTTGGCCCTAGCGGGAGAGTTGGCAGATACGCAGTATTTT. J is TRBJ2-3 and V is TRBV3-1 (or the pseudogene TRBV3-2); 10 positions match TRBD2. This CDR3 comprises 19 residues. V trimming: 0 bases; J trimming: 4 bases; junction bases outside the gene matches: 13. The V gene's germline CDR1 is LGHDT and CDR2 YNNKEL (reference sequence).

The chain couples TRBV5-4 to TRBJ2-5; D possibly corresponds to TRBD1 (5 bases). V was pared by 5 bases and J by 5 bases, with 16 bases between. The CDR3 sequence is 14 residues long. Germline CDR1 is SGHNT and CDR2 is YYREEE (reference sequence). This CDR3 reads CASRIDRISETQYF. CDR3 DNA: TGTGCCAGCAGAATAGACAGAATCTCTGAGACCCAGTACTTC.

The chain has TRBV18 and TRBJ2-5, with D possibly TRBD2 on 6 matching bases. Germline values: CDR1 KGHSH, CDR2 LQKENI. V lost 1 base to trimming and J lost 3 bases, with 6 bases between them. The CDR3 length is 13 residues. CDR3 loop: CASSPRGEETQYF. CDR3 nucleotide sequence: TGTGCCAGCTCACCACGGGGGGAAGAGACCCAGTACTTC.

V gene TRBV3-1 (or the pseudogene TRBV3-2) combines with J gene TRBJ2-1; 8 nucleotides align to TRBD2. CDR3 length: 20 residues. Trimming removed 4 bases from V and 3 bases from J; junction bases left unmatched: 20. CDR1 and CDR2 (germline): LGHDT, YNNKEL (reference sequence). CDR3 amino acids: CASSPVGTLAASGSYNEQFF. CDR3 sequence (DNA): TGTGCCAGCAGCCCGGTGGGTACACTAGCGGCCAGTGGAAGCTACAATGAGCAGTTCTTC.

The chain is built from TRBV6-5 and TRBJ1-2, with D tentatively TRBD1 (6 bases). The CDR3 loop spans 14 amino acids. Germline-derived CDR1 and CDR2 are MNHEY and SVGAGI. V shed 5 bases and J shed 0 bases, with 10 bases lying between them. CDR3 loop: CASSTDRANYGYTF. DNA of the CDR3: TGTGCCAGCAGTACGGACAGAGCTAACTATGGCTACACCTTC.

The chain recombines TRBV4-1 with TRBJ2-5; D remains unclear. V was shortened by 4 bases and J by 4 bases, with 16 bases between the two germline ends. Germline V gene data show CDR1 as MGHRA and CDR2 as YSYEKL. The CDR3 has 15 amino acids. The CDR3 sequence: CASSPREAEAETQYF. As DNA, the CDR3 is TGCGCCAGCAGCCCCCGCGAGGCAGAGGCAGAGACCCAGTACTTC.

The chain is built from TRBV3-1 (or the pseudogene TRBV3-2) and TRBJ2-5, with 10 bases matching TRBD1. From germline, CDR1 is LGHDT and CDR2 YNNKEL (reference sequence). This CDR3 has 16 residues. With V trimmed by 2 bases and J by 3 bases, 6 bases remained unmatched. The CDR3 nucleotides read TGTGCCAGCAGCCAAAACGCCGGGACAGGGGAAGAGACCCAGTACTTC. This sequence encodes CASSQNAGTGEETQYF.

The genes are TRBV6-6 and TRBJ1-6, with 8 bases aligning to TRBD1. CDR3 length: 17 amino acids. Germline V gives CDR1 MNHNY, CDR2 SVGAGI (reference sequence). Trimming removed 5 bases from V and 9 bases from J; junction bases left unmatched: 15. The CDR3: CASSLRWTGRGSSPLHF. Written as DNA, the CDR3 is TGTGCCAGCAGTCTGCGTTGGACAGGGCGGGGGTCTTCACCCCTCCACTTT.

The chain joins TRBV3-1 (or the pseudogene TRBV3-2) to TRBJ1-2; 9 bases align to TRBD1. The ends lost 4 bases at V and 8 bases at J; junction bases unmatched: 11. Germline V gene data show CDR1 as LGHDT and CDR2 as YNNKEL (reference sequence). This CDR3 spans 15 amino acids. CDR3 sequence reads: CASSLSGTGIKGYTF. DNA of the CDR3: TGTGCCAGCAGCCTATCCGGGACAGGGATCAAGGGCTACACCTTC.

The CDR3 DNA sequence: TGTGCCAGTATTAATAGCGGGGCGCAGAACACCGGGGAGCTGTTTTTT. Translating gives CASINSGAQNTGELFF. The rearrangement uses TRBV19 and TRBJ2-2; TRBD2 aligns across 8 bases. The CDR3 covers 16 residues. Trimming at V came to 7 bases and at J to 1 base, leaving 8 bases not matched to a gene. CDR1 LNHDA and CDR2 SQIVND come from the germline V gene (reference sequence).

The count of this clone is one. The chain uses TRBV6-5 and TRBJ1-1; TRBD1 might be the D (5 bases). Germline CDR1 is MNHEY and CDR2 is SVGAGI. The CDR3 contains 15 residues. V was clipped by 7 bases and J by 2 bases, with 17 bases between them. Here the CDR3 reads CASIQNPGINTEAFF. The CDR3 nucleotides are TGTGCCAGCATCCAAAACCCAGGGATAAACACTGAAGCTTTCTTT.

This clone was seen a single time. The chain is built from TRBV9 and TRBJ1-6; D might be TRBD1 (6 bases). Germline V gene lookup returns CDR1 SGDLS and CDR2 YYNGEE. The CDR3 is made up of 14 amino acids. V lost 3 bases, J lost 10 bases, and 14 bases lay in between. For the CDR3, the DNA is TGTGCCAGCAGCGCCGATGAGGGGGTATCACCCCTCCACTTT. It is translated as CASSADEGVSPLHF.

V gene TRBV6-2 or TRBV6-3 combines with J gene TRBJ1-5, with D perhaps matching TRBD1 (5 bases). V was clipped by 2 bases and J by 7 bases, with 12 bases between them. This CDR3 is built from 14 residues. CDR1 MNHEY and CDR2 SVGEGT come from the germline V gene. The CDR3 sequence: CASSYKDKDQPQHF. CDR3 DNA: TGTGCCAGCAGTTACAAGGACAAGGACCAGCCCCAGCATTTT.

This clone occurred a few times. V gene TRBV11-2 combines with J gene TRBJ1-1, with 7 bases that match TRBD1. Germline V gives CDR1 SGHAT, CDR2 FQNNGV. V gave up 5 bases and J gave up 1 base; unmatched junction bases: 10. CDR3 size: 16 residues. For the CDR3, the DNA is TGTGCCAGCAGCCCCCAAAGGACAGGCCGGAACACTGAAGCTTTCTTT. This sequence encodes CASSPQRTGRNTEAFF. Supplemented by reference TRBV11-2 and TRBJ1-1, the full variable domain reads EAGVAQSPRYKIIEKRQSVAFWCNPISGHATLYWYQQILGQGPKLLIQFQNNGVVDDSQLPKDRFSAERLKGVDSTLKIQPAKLEDSAVYLCASSPQRTGRNTEAFFGQGTRLTVV.

The chain links TRBV6-5 to TRBJ1-4; TRBD1 is a possible D gene (6 bases). Germline CDR1 reads MNHEY; CDR2 reads SVGAGI. V shed 8 bases and J shed 0 bases, with 7 bases lying between them. The CDR3 extends over 13 amino acids. The CDR3 nucleotides are TGTGCCAGCGGACAGTCAACTAATGAAAAACTGTTTTTT. Translated, it gives CASGQSTNEKLFF.

This sequence joins TRBV4-1 and TRBJ2-1; 8 nucleotides line up with TRBD1. J was trimmed by 13 bases and V by 0 bases; bases with no gene match: 11. CDR3 length equals 15 residues. Per germline, CDR1 MGHRA and CDR2 YSYEKL. This chain's CDR3 is CASSQDAGTGGAQFF. The CDR3 region has the DNA TGCGCCAGCAGCCAAGACGCTGGGACAGGTGGGGCCCAGTTCTTC.